The following is a T cell receptor (beta chain) sequence with its context. The data were obtained in a study of identical twins' blood T cells. This CDR3 spans 17 amino acids. Losses at the gene ends were 2 bases for V and 4 bases for J; bases not matched to a gene: 14. The germline V gene encodes CDR1 MNHEY and CDR2 SVGAGI. In the source study's methods: Each donor had about 100,000 to nearly 550,000 clonotypes. MiXCR, applied by TCRdb to the 5' RACE reads, yields one record per CDR3 protein. It is TCRdb's table, rather than the study itself, that gives the V and J calls and clone size. The data hold 350,000 to 400,000 distinct CDR3 sequences, with 28% observed a single time.

This TCR was recovered from a woman between 18 and 50 years old in good health. Sequenced: PBMCs. V and J are TRBV6-5 and TRBJ2-7; 7 bases match TRBD2. The CDR3 nucleotides are TGTGCCAGCAGTTACACCCACTGGGCTAGCGGAGTATACGAGCAGTACTTC. It is translated as CASSYTHWASGVYEQYF.